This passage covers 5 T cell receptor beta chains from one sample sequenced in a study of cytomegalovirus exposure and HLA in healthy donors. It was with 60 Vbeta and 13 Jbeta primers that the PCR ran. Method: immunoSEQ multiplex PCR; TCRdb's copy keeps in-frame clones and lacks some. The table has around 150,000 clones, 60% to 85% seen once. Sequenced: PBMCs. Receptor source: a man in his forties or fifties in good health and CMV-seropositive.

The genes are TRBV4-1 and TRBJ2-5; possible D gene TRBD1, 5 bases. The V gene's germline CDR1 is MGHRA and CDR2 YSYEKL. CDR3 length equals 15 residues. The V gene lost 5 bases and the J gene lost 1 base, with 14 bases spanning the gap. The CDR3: CASSSTQGSQETQYF. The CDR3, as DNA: TGCGCCAGCAGCTCAACCCAGGGAAGCCAAGAGACCCAGTACTTC.

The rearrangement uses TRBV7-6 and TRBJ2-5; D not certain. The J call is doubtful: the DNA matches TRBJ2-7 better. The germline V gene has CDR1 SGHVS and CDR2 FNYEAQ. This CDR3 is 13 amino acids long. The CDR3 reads CASSLAVDYEQYF. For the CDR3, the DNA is TGTGCCAGCAGCTTAGCTGTAGACTACGAGCAGTACTTC.

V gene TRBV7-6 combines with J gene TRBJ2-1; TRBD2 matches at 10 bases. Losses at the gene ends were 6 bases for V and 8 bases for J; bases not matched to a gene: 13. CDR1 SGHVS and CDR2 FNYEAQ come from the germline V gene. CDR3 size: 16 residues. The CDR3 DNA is TGTGCCAGCAGTTCACCAAGGGCTAGCGGGAGCGATGAGCAGTTCTTC. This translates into CASSSPRASGSDEQFF.

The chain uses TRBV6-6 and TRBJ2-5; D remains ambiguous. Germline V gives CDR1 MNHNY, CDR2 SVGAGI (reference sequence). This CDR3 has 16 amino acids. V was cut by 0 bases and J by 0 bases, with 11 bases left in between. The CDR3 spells CASSYSALQYQETQYF. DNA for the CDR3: TGTGCCAGCAGTTACTCTGCCTTGCAGTACCAAGAGACCCAGTACTTC.

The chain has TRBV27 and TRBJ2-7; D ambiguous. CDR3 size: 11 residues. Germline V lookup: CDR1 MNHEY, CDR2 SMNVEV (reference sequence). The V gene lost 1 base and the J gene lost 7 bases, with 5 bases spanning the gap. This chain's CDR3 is CASSLFNEQYF. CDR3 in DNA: TGTGCCAGCAGTTTATTCAATGAGCAGTACTTC.